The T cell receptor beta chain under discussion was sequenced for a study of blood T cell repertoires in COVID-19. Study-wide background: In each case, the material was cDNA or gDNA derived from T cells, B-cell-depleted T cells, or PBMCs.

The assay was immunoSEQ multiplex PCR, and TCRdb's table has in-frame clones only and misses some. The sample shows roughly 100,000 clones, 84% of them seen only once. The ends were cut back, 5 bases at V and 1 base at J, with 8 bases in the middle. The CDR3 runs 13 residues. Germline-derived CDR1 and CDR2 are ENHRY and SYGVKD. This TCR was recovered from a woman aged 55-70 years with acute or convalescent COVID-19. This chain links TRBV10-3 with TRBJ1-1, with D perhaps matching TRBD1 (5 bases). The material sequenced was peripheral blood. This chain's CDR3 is CAISRGQNTEAFF. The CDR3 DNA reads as TGTGCCATCAGTCGAGGACAGAACACTGAAGCTTTCTTT.